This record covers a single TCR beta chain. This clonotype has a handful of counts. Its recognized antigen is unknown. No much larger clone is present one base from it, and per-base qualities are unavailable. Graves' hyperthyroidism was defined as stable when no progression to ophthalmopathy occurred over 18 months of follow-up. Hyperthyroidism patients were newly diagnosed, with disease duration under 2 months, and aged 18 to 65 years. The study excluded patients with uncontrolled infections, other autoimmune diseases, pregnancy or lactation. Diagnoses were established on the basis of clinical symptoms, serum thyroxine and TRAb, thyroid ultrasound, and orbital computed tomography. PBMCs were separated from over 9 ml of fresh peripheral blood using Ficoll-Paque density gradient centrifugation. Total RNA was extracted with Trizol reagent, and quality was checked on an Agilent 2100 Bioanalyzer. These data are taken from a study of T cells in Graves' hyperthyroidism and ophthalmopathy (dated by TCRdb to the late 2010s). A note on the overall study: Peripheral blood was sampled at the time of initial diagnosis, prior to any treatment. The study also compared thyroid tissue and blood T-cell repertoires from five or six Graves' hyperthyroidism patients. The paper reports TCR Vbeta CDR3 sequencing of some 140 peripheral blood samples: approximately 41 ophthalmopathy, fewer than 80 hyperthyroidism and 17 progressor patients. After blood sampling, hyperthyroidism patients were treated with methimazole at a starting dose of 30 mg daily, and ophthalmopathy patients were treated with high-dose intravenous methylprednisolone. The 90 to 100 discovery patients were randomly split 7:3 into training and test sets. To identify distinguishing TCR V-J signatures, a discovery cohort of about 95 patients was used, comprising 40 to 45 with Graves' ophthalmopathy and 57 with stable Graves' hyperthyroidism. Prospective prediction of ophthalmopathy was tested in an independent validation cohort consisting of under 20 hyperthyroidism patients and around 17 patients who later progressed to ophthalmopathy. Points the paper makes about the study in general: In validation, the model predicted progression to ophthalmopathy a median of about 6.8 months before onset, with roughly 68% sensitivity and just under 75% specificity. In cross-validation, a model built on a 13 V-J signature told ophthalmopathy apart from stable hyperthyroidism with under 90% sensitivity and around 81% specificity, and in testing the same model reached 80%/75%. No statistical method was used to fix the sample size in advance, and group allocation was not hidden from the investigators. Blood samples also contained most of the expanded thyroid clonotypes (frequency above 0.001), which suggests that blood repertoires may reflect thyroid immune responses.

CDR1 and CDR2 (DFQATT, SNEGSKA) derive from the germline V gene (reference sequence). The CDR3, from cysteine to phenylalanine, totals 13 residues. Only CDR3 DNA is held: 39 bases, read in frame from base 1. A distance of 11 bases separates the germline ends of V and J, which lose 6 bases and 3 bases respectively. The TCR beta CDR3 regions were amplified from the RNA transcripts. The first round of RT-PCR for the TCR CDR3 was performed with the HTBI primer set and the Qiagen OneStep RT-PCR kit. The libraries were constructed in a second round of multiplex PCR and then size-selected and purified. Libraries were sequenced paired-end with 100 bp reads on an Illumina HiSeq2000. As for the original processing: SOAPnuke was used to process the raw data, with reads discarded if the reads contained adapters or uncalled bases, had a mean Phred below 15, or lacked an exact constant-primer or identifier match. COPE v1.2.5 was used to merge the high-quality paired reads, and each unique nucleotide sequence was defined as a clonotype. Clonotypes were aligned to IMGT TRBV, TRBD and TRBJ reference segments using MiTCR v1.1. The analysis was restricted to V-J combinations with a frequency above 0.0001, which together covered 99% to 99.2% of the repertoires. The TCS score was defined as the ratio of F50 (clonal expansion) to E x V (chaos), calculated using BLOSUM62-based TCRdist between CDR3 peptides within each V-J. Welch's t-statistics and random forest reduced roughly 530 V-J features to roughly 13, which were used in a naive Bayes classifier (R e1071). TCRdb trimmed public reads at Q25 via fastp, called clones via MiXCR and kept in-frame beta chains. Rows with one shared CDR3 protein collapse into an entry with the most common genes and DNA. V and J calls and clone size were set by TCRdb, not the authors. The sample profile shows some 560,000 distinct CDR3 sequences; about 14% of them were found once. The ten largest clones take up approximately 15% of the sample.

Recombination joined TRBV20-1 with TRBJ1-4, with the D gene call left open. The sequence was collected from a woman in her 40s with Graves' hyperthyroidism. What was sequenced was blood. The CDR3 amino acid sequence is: CSARDGSNEKLFF. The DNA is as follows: TGCAGTGCCCGAGACGGATCTAATGAAAAACTGTTTTTT.